Presented here are 32 T cell receptor beta chains from one specimen sequenced in a study of T-cell memory formation after mild COVID-19 (dated by TCRdb to about 2021). To prepare the library, 5' RACE was applied. Sequenced on an Illumina NovaSeq 6000. Through fastp at Q25 and MiXCR, TCRdb rebuilt clones from the public reads, retaining in-frame beta chains. Entries are consolidated by CDR3 protein sequence, retaining the most common genes and DNA. This sample is represented by 300,000 to 400,000 distinct CDR3 sequences; roughly 13% of them were singletons. The ten biggest clones cover about 20% of the sample. The sample comprised PBMCs or a T cell subset sorted from them (not recorded which). The receptor source for this set is a man between 18 and 35 years old who had mild COVID-19 (a few samples of this study predate the infection). The sample titles of this study are shuffled in the database, so cell type and time point are left out; the donor was told from shared clones.

This clonotype was seen only a few times. V gene TRBV19 combines with J gene TRBJ1-4, with a weak D call TRBD1 (5 bases). The V gene's germline CDR1 is LNHDA and CDR2 SQIVND (reference sequence). Trimming cost V 5 bases and J 6 bases, with 16 bases left between them. CDR3 length: 15 residues. Here the CDR3 DNA reads TGTGCCAGTAGTGGGACCGGGACGATGGATGAAAAACTGTTTTTT. It specifies CASSGTGTMDEKLFF.

This clonotype was detected only a few times. The chain employs TRBV6-1 and TRBJ1-5; no reliable D call. Germline V gene sequence: CDR1 MNHNS, CDR2 SASEGT. The V gene lost 7 bases and the J gene lost 4 bases, with 17 bases spanning the gap. The CDR3 totals 15 residues. The CDR3 region has the DNA TGTGCCAGCACCCCTAATGGGGAAACGAATCAGCCCCAGCATTTT. This gives the protein CASTPNGETNQPQHF.

This clonotype was counted between two and nine times. This rearrangement joins TRBV12-3 or TRBV12-4 to TRBJ2-4; possibly TRBD1 for D (6 bases). Trimming removed 3 bases from V and 8 bases from J, with 14 bases in between. This CDR3 region has 14 residues. Here the CDR3 reads CASSFRGMADIQYF. In DNA form, the CDR3 reads TGTGCCAGCAGTTTCAGGGGTATGGCAGACATTCAGTACTTC.

This clonotype turned up a few times. The V call is TRBV5-6, the J call TRBJ2-3; 12 bases fit TRBD2. The J segment lost 5 bases and the V segment lost 3 bases, leaving 7 bases of the junction unmatched. Germline values: CDR1 SGHDT, CDR2 YYEEEE. This CDR3 has 16 amino acids. This CDR3 is CASSSTTSGGQDTQYF. The DNA of the CDR3 is TGTGCCAGCAGCTCGACGACTAGCGGGGGACAAGATACGCAGTATTTT.

This clonotype appeared a few times. The V gene is TRBV5-6, the J gene TRBJ2-2; TRBD1 agrees at 7 bases. V lost 4 bases, J lost 1 base, and 7 bases stayed unmatched. Germline V CDR1 and CDR2: SGHDT, YYEEEE. The length of the CDR3 is 16 residues. CDR3 in amino acids: CASSPQGFGNTGELFF. In nucleotides, the CDR3 is TGTGCCAGCAGCCCACAGGGGTTCGGGAACACCGGGGAGCTGTTTTTT.

This clonotype came up many times. The V and J genes are TRBV6-5 and TRBJ1-1; D is unresolved. Between the trimmed V and J ends, which lost 2 bases and 4 bases, there was a span of 20 bases. The CDR3 extends over 17 amino acids. CDR1 and CDR2 from the germline V gene are MNHEY and SVGAGI. Here the CDR3 reads CASSYVAQVGGFTEAFF. Written as DNA, the CDR3 is TGTGCCAGCAGTTACGTGGCCCAGGTGGGTGGGTTCACTGAAGCTTTCTTT.

This clonotype was detected only a few times. The chain carries TRBV4-1 and TRBJ2-7; TRBD1 aligns across 8 bases. This CDR3 contains 15 residues. Trimming took 1 base from V and 1 from J; bases not matched to a gene: 3. Germline CDR1 and CDR2: MGHRA and YSYEKL. The CDR3 nucleotides are TGCGCCAGCAGCCAAGTAGACAGGGGATCCTACGAGCAGTACTTC. Protein: CASSQVDRGSYEQYF.

This clonotype was picked up many times. The rearrangement joins TRBV14 to TRBJ2-7; 7 bases align to TRBD2. V trimming: 4 bases; J trimming: 3 bases; junction bases outside the gene matches: 3. CDR3 length equals 13 residues. Germline assignment: CDR1 SGHDN and CDR2 FVKESK. In DNA form, the CDR3 reads TGTGCCAGCAGCCTGCCGGGAGGCTACGAGCAGTACGTC. Encoded protein: CASSLPGGYEQYV.

In its sample, this clonotype was seen a few times. The chain has TRBV25-1 and TRBJ1-1, with a possible D match to TRBD1 (5 bases). The V end was cut by 11 bases, the J end by 3 bases, with 10 bases between. The CDR3 length is 11 residues. The germline CDR1 and CDR2 sequences are MGHDK and SYGVNS. The CDR3 reads CAGRGDTEAFF. CDR3 bases: TGTGCCGGCCGGGGGGACACTGAAGCTTTCTTT.

This clonotype showed up many times. This chain uses TRBV12-3 or TRBV12-4 with TRBJ2-3; the match to TRBD2 covers 14 bases. CDR3 size: 19 residues. J gave up 6 bases and V 6 bases, and 17 bases lay outside the gene matches. This CDR3 is CASRTDYVGLAGASDTQYF. CDR3 nucleotide sequence: TGTGCCAGCAGGACCGATTACGTGGGACTAGCGGGGGCTTCGGATACGCAGTATTTT.

The chain is built from TRBV6-2 or TRBV6-3 and TRBJ2-7, with D possibly TRBD1 on 6 matching bases. Germline values: CDR1 MNHEY, CDR2 SVGEGT. The CDR3 runs to 15 residues. V shed 5 bases and J shed 2 bases, with 16 bases lying between them. The CDR3, as DNA: TGTGCCAGCAGTGACAGGACGGCCGCTACCTACGAGCAGTACTTC. Translating gives CASSDRTAATYEQYF.

J is TRBJ1-1 and V is TRBV6-2 or TRBV6-3; D gene unclear. Germline V lookup: CDR1 MNHEY, CDR2 SVGEGT. V was clipped by 0 bases and J by 0 bases, with 8 bases between them. The CDR3 extends over 15 amino acids. CDR3 nucleotide sequence: TGTGCCAGCAGTTACTCGATGGAGGTGAACACTGAAGCTTTCTTT. This gives the protein CASSYSMEVNTEAFF.

This clonotype was detected only a few times. CDR3 region: CASSRTTGNYGYTF. The CDR3 DNA sequence: TGTGCCAGCAGTCGAACGACCGGGAACTATGGCTACACCTTC. The genes are TRBV6-5 and TRBJ1-2; D remains ambiguous. Trimming shortened V by 5 bases and J by 2 bases, and 12 bases separated the two germline ends. The CDR3 consists of 14 residues. The germline CDR1 and CDR2 sequences are MNHEY and SVGAGI.

This clonotype showed up just a few times. V usage is TRBV6-6 and J usage is TRBJ1-3; 7 bases are a match to TRBD1. Germline CDR1 is MNHNY and CDR2 is SVGAGI (reference sequence). Unmatched junction bases numbered 3, after V lost 5 bases and J lost 2 bases. This CDR3 is built from 14 residues. CDR3 sequence reads: CASSNRGTGNTIYF. CDR3 nucleotides: TGTGCCAGCAGTAACAGGGGTACTGGAAACACCATATATTTT.

This clonotype was counted only a few times. This chain connects TRBV29-1 to TRBJ2-1; 11 nucleotides align to TRBD2. In germline, CDR1 is SQVTM, CDR2 ANQGSEA. The CDR3 length is 13 residues. Unmatched junction bases numbered 5, after V lost 3 bases and J lost 10 bases. DNA of the CDR3: TGCAGCGTTGATAGCGGGGGGGCCGACGAGCAGTTCTTC. This sequence encodes CSVDSGGADEQFF.

This clonotype was counted between two and nine times. Here the CDR3 DNA reads TGCGCCAGCAGCCTGCAGGGACATGACACTGAAGCTTTCTTT. Protein: CASSLQGHDTEAFF. The genes are TRBV5-1 and TRBJ1-1; weak D call: TRBD1 (6 bases). The CDR3 covers 14 residues. Deletions cut 4 bases from V and 3 bases from J, with 13 bases between. The germline CDR1 and CDR2 sequences are SGHRS and YFSETQ.

The chain employs TRBV6-6 and TRBJ2-1; 8 bases align to TRBD2. Germline loops: CDR1 MNHNY, CDR2 SVGAGI (reference sequence). The CDR3 has 15 amino acids. V shed 4 bases, J shed 6 bases, and the junction held 8 bases outside the gene matches. The CDR3 region is CASSWSGGGGNEQFF. As DNA, the CDR3 is TGTGCCAGCAGTTGGTCGGGAGGGGGAGGCAATGAGCAGTTCTTC.

Ten or more counts support this clonotype. This chain uses TRBV7-8 with TRBJ2-5, with TRBD2 matching 15 bases. Germline CDR1 is SGHVS and CDR2 is FQNEAQ. This CDR3 spans 16 amino acids. J gave up 7 bases and V 5 bases, and 8 bases lay outside the gene matches. The CDR3 DNA reads as TGTGCCAGCAGCCAAGGACTAGCGGGGGGGCTGGGGACCCAGTACTTC. It codes for CASSQGLAGGLGTQYF.

The chain carries TRBV24-1 and TRBJ2-3; D ambiguous. The CDR3 length is 16 residues. The V and J ends lost 1 base and 1 base respectively, with 11 bases between them. Germline CDR1 KGHDR, CDR2 SFDVKD. DNA of the CDR3: TGTGCCACCAGTGATTTCAGCCGGTGGGGCACAGATACGCAGTATTTT. This gives the protein CATSDFSRWGTDTQYF.

This clonotype has a handful of counts. The CDR3 DNA sequence: TGTGCCAGCAGCGTGGGACTAGGGACTAGCGGGGACCTGTACGAGCAGTACTTC. Translated, it gives CASSVGLGTSGDLYEQYF. This rearrangement joins TRBV9 to TRBJ2-7, with 13 bases that match TRBD2. With V trimmed by 2 bases and J by 4 bases, 12 bases remained unmatched. The V gene's germline CDR1 is SGDLS and CDR2 YYNGEE. The CDR3 spans 18 residues.

There are a few counts of this clonotype. The chain recombines TRBV20-1 with TRBJ1-2, with 9 bases aligning to TRBD1. Trimming removed 1 base from V and 6 bases from J; junction bases left unmatched: 15. The germline V gene has CDR1 DFQATT and CDR2 SNEGSKA (reference sequence). The CDR3 length is 17 residues. The DNA for the CDR3 is TGCAGTGCTAGAGCGACGCCGGGACAGGGCGTTCACCATGGCTACACCTTC. Translation: CSARATPGQGVHHGYTF.

This clonotype turned up a few times. The chain uses TRBV2 and TRBJ2-3; D possibly uses TRBD1 or TRBD2 (6 bases each). Trimming took 8 bases from V and 4 from J, leaving 16 bases between them. The CDR3 spans 14 residues. Germline CDR1 reads SNHLY; CDR2 reads FYNNEI. The CDR3: CASVAGASADTQYF. The CDR3 DNA sequence: TGTGCCAGCGTTGCAGGGGCTAGCGCAGATACGCAGTATTTT.

The chain links TRBV12-3 or TRBV12-4 to TRBJ2-1; 10 positions agree with TRBD2. The CDR3 is 14 amino acids. Trimming cost V 2 bases and J 10 bases; bases outside gene matches: 5. CDR3 sequence: CASSLTTSGREQFF. The CDR3 nucleotides are TGTGCCAGCAGTTTAACGACTAGCGGGCGAGAGCAGTTCTTC.

V is TRBV9 and J is TRBJ2-7; 11 bases agree with TRBD1. V was pared by 0 bases and J by 2 bases, with 4 bases of the junction left unmatched. CDR3 length: 16 residues. Germline V gives CDR1 SGDLS, CDR2 YYNGEE. CDR3 bases: TGTGCCAGCAGCGTAGGTAGGGGACAGGGGGCCTACGAGCAGTACTTC. It is translated as CASSVGRGQGAYEQYF.

This clonotype was seen many times. The J gene is TRBJ2-5, the V gene TRBV20-1; unclear D gene. The length of the CDR3 is 10 residues. Germline values: CDR1 DFQATT, CDR2 SNEGSKA (reference sequence). The V gene lost 0 bases and the J gene lost 5 bases, with 1 base spanning the gap. DNA for the CDR3: TGCAGTGCTAGAGATGAGACCCAGTACTTC. It specifies CSARDETQYF.

Ten or more counts support this clonotype. This chain joins TRBV5-1 and TRBJ2-1; D gene unclear. The CDR3 runs 15 residues. V was cut by 0 bases and J by 1 base, with 8 bases left in between. Germline-derived CDR1 and CDR2 are SGHRS and YFSETQ. CDR3 in amino acids: CASSLEGESYNEQFF. CDR3 sequence (DNA): TGCGCCAGCAGCTTGGAAGGCGAATCCTACAATGAGCAGTTCTTC.

The sample holds a few counts of this clonotype. V gene TRBV12-3 or TRBV12-4 combines with J gene TRBJ1-6; D is perhaps TRBD1 (5 bases). Trimming left V 2 bases short and J 9 bases short, with 11 bases between. This CDR3 contains 14 residues. The CDR3 here is CASSLPDMGSPLHF. CDR3 DNA: TGTGCCAGCAGTTTACCGGACATGGGTTCACCCCTCCACTTT.

This clonotype has a handful of counts. The chain recombines TRBV6-5 with TRBJ2-1; unclear D gene. The germline V and J ends were trimmed by 5 bases and 1 base, with 18 bases remaining between them. This CDR3 contains 17 residues. Per the germline V gene, CDR1 is MNHEY and CDR2 is SVGAGI. This CDR3 reads CASSLGFRKRSYNEQFF. CDR3 coding DNA: TGTGCCAGCAGTCTCGGGTTCAGGAAAAGATCCTACAATGAGCAGTTCTTC.

This clonotype has at least ten counts. This chain uses TRBV20-1 with TRBJ2-3; 16 nucleotides agree with TRBD2. Germline CDR1 is DFQATT and CDR2 is SNEGSKA (reference sequence). The V segment lost 4 bases and the J segment 6 bases; nucleotides outside the gene matches: 7. The CDR3 runs 16 residues. The CDR3 sequence: CSATGTSGGAPDTQYF. Here the CDR3 DNA reads TGCAGTGCTACCGGGACTAGCGGGGGGGCTCCGGATACGCAGTATTTT.

The chain employs TRBV25-1 and TRBJ1-3; D is possibly TRBD1 (5 bases). V was pared by 10 bases and J by 4 bases, with 14 bases between. Germline V gives CDR1 MGHDK, CDR2 SYGVNS. This CDR3 spans 13 amino acids. CDR3 in DNA: TGTGCCACCTCGGGACCCCTCGGAAACACCATATATTTT. Amino acids: CATSGPLGNTIYF.

This clonotype has at least ten counts. V and J are TRBV12-3 or TRBV12-4 and TRBJ2-1; 9 bases align to TRBD2. The CDR3 runs 16 residues. The ends lost 5 bases at V and 4 bases at J; junction bases unmatched: 9. For the CDR3, the DNA is TGTGCCAGCAGTCGTACAGGAGCGGGGGGTTACAATGAGCAGTTCTTC. This gives the protein CASSRTGAGGYNEQFF.

The chain joins TRBV4-1 to TRBJ2-2, with TRBD2 matching over 9 bases. Looked up from germline, CDR1 is MGHRA and CDR2 is YSYEKL. This CDR3 has 16 residues. V gave up 2 bases and J gave up 1 base; unmatched junction bases: 2. The CDR3 region has the DNA TGCGCCAGCAGCCAAAAACTAGCGGGGAACACCGGGGAGCTGTTTTTT. It yields the protein CASSQKLAGNTGELFF.